This TCR beta chain was found in a study of response to subunit inactivated influenza vaccine. CDR1 and CDR2 (germline): LNHNV, YYDKDF (reference sequence). This CDR3 is built from 15 residues. J lost 3 bases, V lost 3 bases, and 5 bases had no gene match. The table lists this clonotype with a few counts. Its specificity is unknown. TCRdb itself ran the RT-PCR reads through MiXCR, one entry per CDR3 protein. The table lists hundreds of thousands of distinct CDR3 sequences, 11% of them singletons. Study-level points and caveats: It was suggested by the authors that few new T cells are recruited by each seasonal influenza vaccination.

These same records also appear under a second study, on T cells expressing NK-cell markers. From that paper: 5'RACE template switching built TCR beta cDNA with unique molecular identifiers. It was from sorted CD3+CD56+NKG2C+, CD3+CD56+NKG2C- and CD3+CD56-NKG2C+ T cells that TCR beta repertoires came. With an anti-gamma-delta TCR antibody, sorting in several experiments was kept to alpha-beta TCR T cells. Dominant NKG2C+ clonotypes in over 5 donors made up about 1.0-7.0% of CD8+ T cells.

The sample consisted of PBMCs from blood, taken on the day of vaccination. This chain uses TRBV15 with TRBJ2-5, with 9 bases matching TRBD2. The sequence came from a man aged 45-65 years who received an inactivated influenza vaccine. The CDR3 spells CATSRVGLAEETQYF. CDR3 sequence (DNA): TGTGCCACCAGCAGGGTGGGACTAGCTGAAGAGACCCAGTACTTC.